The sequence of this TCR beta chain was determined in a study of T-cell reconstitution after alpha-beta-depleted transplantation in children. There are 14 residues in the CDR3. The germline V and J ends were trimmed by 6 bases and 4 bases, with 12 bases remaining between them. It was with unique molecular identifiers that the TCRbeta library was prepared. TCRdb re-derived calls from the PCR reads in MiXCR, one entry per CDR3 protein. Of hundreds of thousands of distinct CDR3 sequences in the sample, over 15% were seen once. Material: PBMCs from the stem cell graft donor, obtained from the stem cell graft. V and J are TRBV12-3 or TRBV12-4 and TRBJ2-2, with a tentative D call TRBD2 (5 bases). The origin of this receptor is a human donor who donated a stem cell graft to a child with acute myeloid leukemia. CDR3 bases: TGTGCCAGCAGATTTCCGGGGTTCACCGGGGAGCTGTTTTTT. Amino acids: CASRFPGFTGELFF.